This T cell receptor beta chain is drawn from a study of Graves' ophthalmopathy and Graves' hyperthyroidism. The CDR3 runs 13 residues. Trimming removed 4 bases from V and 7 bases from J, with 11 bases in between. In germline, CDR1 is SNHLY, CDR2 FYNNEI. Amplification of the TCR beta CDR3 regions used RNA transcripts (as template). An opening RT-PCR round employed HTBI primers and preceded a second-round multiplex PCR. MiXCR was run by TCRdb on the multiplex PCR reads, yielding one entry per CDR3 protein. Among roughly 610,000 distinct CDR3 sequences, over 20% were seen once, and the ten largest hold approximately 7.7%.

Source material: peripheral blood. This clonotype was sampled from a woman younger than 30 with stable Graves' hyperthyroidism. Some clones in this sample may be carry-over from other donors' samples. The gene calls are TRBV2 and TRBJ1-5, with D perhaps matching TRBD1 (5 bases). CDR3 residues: CASSVQGMQPQHF. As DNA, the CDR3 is TGTGCCAGCAGTGTTCAGGGTATGCAGCCCCAGCATTTT.